Presented here are 21 T cell receptor beta chains from one specimen sequenced in a study of cytomegalovirus exposure and HLA in healthy donors. PCR was performed using 60 Vbeta and 13 Jbeta primers. The assay was immunoSEQ multiplex PCR, and TCRdb's table has in-frame clones only and misses some. The sample's table shows tens of thousands of clones. Sequenced sample: PBMCs. Every receptor here comes from a male donor in good health and CMV-seronegative.

The chain uses TRBV6-4 and TRBJ2-3, with D possibly TRBD2 on 5 matching bases. The CDR3 totals 13 residues. Germline-derived CDR1 and CDR2 are MRHNA and SNTAGT. V shed 6 bases and J shed 3 bases, with 10 bases lying between them. The CDR3 DNA sequence: TGTGCCAGCAGCCTGGACTGGACAGATACGCAGTATTTT. Translated: CASSLDWTDTQYF.

The genes are TRBV28 and TRBJ1-5; the D is unclear. This CDR3 is built from 14 residues. Germline CDR1 MDHEN, CDR2 SYDVKM. Trimming cost V 3 bases and J 5 bases, with 11 bases left between them. The CDR3: CASSLGAPDQPQHF. Here the CDR3 DNA reads TGTGCCAGCAGTTTGGGAGCTCCCGATCAGCCCCAGCATTTT.

The V and J genes are TRBV18 and TRBJ1-1; tentative D call: TRBD1 (6 bases). Germline V gene lookup returns CDR1 KGHSH and CDR2 LQKENI. Trimming took off 5 bases at V and 0 bases at J, with 10 bases between the two ends. There are 14 residues in the CDR3. The CDR3: CASSSGHLNTEAFF. CDR3 DNA: TGTGCCAGCTCATCGGGACATCTGAACACTGAAGCTTTCTTT.

The rearrangement joins TRBV15 to TRBJ1-2; no clear D. The germline CDR1 and CDR2 sequences are LNHNV and YYDKDF (reference sequence). The V end was cut by 4 bases, the J end by 12 bases, with 21 bases between. CDR3 length: 14 residues. Written as DNA, the CDR3 is TGTGCCACCAGCACCCGACTGTCCTCTCCGCATAACACCTTC. The encoded protein is CATSTRLSSPHNTF.

The chain links TRBV5-1 to TRBJ1-2; the match to TRBD1 covers 7 bases. Germline values: CDR1 SGHRS, CDR2 YFSETQ. This CDR3 spans 14 amino acids. V lost 0 bases to trimming and J lost 8 bases; unmatched junction nucleotides: 7. CDR3 sequence reads: CASSLADRLRGYTF. CDR3 DNA: TGCGCCAGCAGCTTGGCGGACAGGCTGCGAGGCTACACCTTC.

The V gene is TRBV28, the J gene TRBJ1-1; D gene unclear. V was clipped by 7 bases and J by 0 bases, with 6 bases between them. Germline CDR1 and CDR2: MDHEN and SYDVKM. The CDR3 covers 12 residues. CDR3 nucleotides: TGTGCCAGCAAATCAGTGAACACTGAAGCTTTCTTT. This gives the protein CASKSVNTEAFF.

The chain joins TRBV19 to TRBJ2-5; 7 nucleotides align to TRBD2. The junction had 10 bases not matched to a gene; V was cut back by 7 bases and J by 5 bases. This CDR3 is built from 14 residues. From germline, CDR1 is LNHDA and CDR2 SQIVND (reference sequence). The CDR3 loop reads CASNGAGRGETQYF. CDR3 bases: TGTGCCAGTAATGGAGCAGGGCGGGGGGAGACCCAGTACTTC.

The chain carries TRBV7-9 and TRBJ2-5, with TRBD2 matching 7 bases. Germline assignment: CDR1 SEHNR and CDR2 FQNEAQ (reference sequence). CDR3 length equals 18 residues. The ends lost 4 bases at V and 5 bases at J; junction bases unmatched: 19. The CDR3 loop is CASSSLRGGGSGEETQYF. Here the CDR3 DNA reads TGTGCCAGCAGCTCGCTCCGGGGAGGTGGGAGCGGGGAGGAGACCCAGTACTTC.

V and J are TRBV2 and TRBJ1-3, with a tentative D call TRBD1 (5 bases). V was clipped by 0 bases and J by 8 bases, with 17 bases between them. The CDR3 runs 16 residues. Germline V gene lookup returns CDR1 SNHLY and CDR2 FYNNEI. In nucleotides, the CDR3 is TGTGCCAGCAGTGAAGCGCTTCTGGGCAGGGCGGACACCATATATTTT. The encoded protein is CASSEALLGRADTIYF.

This sequence joins TRBV12-2 and TRBJ1-1; the D call of TRBD1 is as the table states it, not checked on the DNA. TRBV12-2 is described as a pseudogene. The CDR3 is 17 residues long. CDR3 sequence reads: CASRLGQGANRNTEAFF. The CDR3 coding sequence is TGTGCAAGTCGGCTCGGACAGGGGGCGAACAGGAACACTGAAGCTTTCTTT.

V and J are TRBV7-2 and TRBJ2-5; TRBD2 might be the D (6 bases). Germline assignment: CDR1 SGHTA and CDR2 FQGNSA. V lost 5 bases and J 5 bases, leaving 24 bases between the germline ends. This CDR3 comprises 17 residues. The chain's CDR3 is CASSPIGASAVGETQYF. The CDR3, as DNA: TGTGCCAGCAGCCCGATAGGGGCTAGCGCCGTGGGGGAGACCCAGTACTTC.

This chain connects TRBV18 to TRBJ2-1; D gene unclear. Looked up from germline, CDR1 is KGHSH and CDR2 is LQKENI. This CDR3 has 14 residues. The V end was cut by 0 bases, the J end by 6 bases, with 9 bases between. The CDR3 is CASSPPLGTNEQFF. The DNA of the CDR3 is TGTGCCAGCTCACCACCGCTGGGCACCAATGAGCAGTTCTTC.

The gene calls are TRBV5-1 and TRBJ2-7; 10 nucleotides agree with TRBD1. J gave up 3 bases and V 3 bases, and 6 bases lay outside the gene matches. The V gene's germline CDR1 is SGHRS and CDR2 YFSETQ. The CDR3 length is 15 residues. In nucleotides, the CDR3 is TGCGCCAGCAGCTCCGGGACAGGGGTTTACTACGAGCAGTACTTC. Amino acids: CASSSGTGVYYEQYF.

This chain joins TRBV6-5 and TRBJ1-1; 8 bases map to TRBD1. V was pared by 5 bases and J by 1 base, with 6 bases of the junction left unmatched. The CDR3 has 15 residues. Germline V CDR1 and CDR2: MNHEY, SVGAGI. CDR3 protein: CASSPITGGNTEAFF. CDR3 DNA: TGTGCCAGCAGTCCTATTACAGGGGGGAACACTGAAGCTTTCTTT.

CDR3 DNA sequence: TGTGCCAGCAGCTTAGAAGGTAGCGGGAGGGAGGCAGATACGCAGTATTTT. It yields the protein CASSLEGSGREADTQYF. This chain uses TRBV7-2 with TRBJ2-3; 11 bases align to TRBD2. Per the germline V gene, CDR1 is SGHTA and CDR2 is FQGNSA. The CDR3 has 17 amino acids. J was trimmed by 4 bases and V by 1 base; bases with no gene match: 7.

The rearrangement links TRBV7-3 to TRBJ2-3; 12 bases line up with TRBD2. V gave up 0 bases and J gave up 2 bases; unmatched junction bases: 6. This CDR3 spans 18 amino acids. CDR1 is SGHTA, CDR2 FQGTGA, per germline. CDR3 protein: CASSLTASGGANTDTQYF. The CDR3 coding sequence is TGTGCCAGCAGCTTAACGGCTAGCGGGGGGGCTAACACAGATACGCAGTATTTT.

This CDR3 is CASSLRVDYGYTF. The CDR3 DNA reads TGTGCCAGTAGTCTTCGGGTTGACTATGGCTACACCTTC. The V call is TRBV19, the J call TRBJ1-2; D ambiguous. The length of the CDR3 is 13 residues. From germline, CDR1 is LNHDA and CDR2 SQIVND (reference sequence). V gave up 5 bases and J gave up 3 bases, with 10 bases separating them.

On this clone: The same CDR3 can be traced to other DNA sequences in this sample. This chain connects TRBV7-2 to TRBJ2-5; the match to TRBD2 covers 16 bases. V lost 4 bases, J lost 2 bases, and 1 base stayed unmatched. In germline, CDR1 is SGHTA, CDR2 FQGNSA. There are 16 residues in the CDR3. The CDR3 nucleotides are TGTGCCAGCAGCTCGGGACTAGCGGGGGGGCAAGAGACCCAGTACTTC. Its protein product is CASSSGLAGGQETQYF.

This chain links TRBV30 with TRBJ2-2; 9 nucleotides agree with TRBD2. V dropped 3 bases and J dropped 4; count of bases not matched to a gene: 9. Germline-derived CDR1 and CDR2 are GTSNPN and SVGIG (reference sequence). The length of the CDR3 is 16 residues. CDR3 sequence reads: CAWRGGSGGLTGELFF. The CDR3 nucleotides read TGTGCCTGGAGGGGGGGTAGCGGGGGCCTCACCGGGGAGCTGTTTTTT.

On this clone: Germline and junction disagree at one end, which may indicate a read error. In DNA, the CDR3 is TGTGCCAGCAGTTTATGGGCCCAACAAAATAGTCATCAGCACCAGCATTTT. Protein product: CASSLWAQQNSHQHQHF. This chain joins TRBV27 and TRBJ1-5; D uncertain. This CDR3 is built from 17 residues. Per germline, CDR1 MNHEY and CDR2 SMNVEV (reference sequence).

This chain connects TRBV11-2 to TRBJ2-7; 12 bases fit TRBD2. V shed 4 bases, J shed 7 bases, and the junction held 8 bases outside the gene matches. The CDR3 loop spans 15 amino acids. CDR1 SGHAT and CDR2 FQNNGV come from the germline V gene. The CDR3 loop reads CASSWSLGLAGEQYF. CDR3 in DNA: TGTGCCAGCAGCTGGTCCCTCGGACTAGCGGGGGAGCAGTACTTC.